The 8 T cell receptor beta chains in this list originate from one sample, sequenced in a study of T cell repertoires in cytomegalovirus infection. TCRdb fed the reads into MiXCR, producing one record per CDR3 protein. The data hold about 830,000 distinct CDR3 sequences, with over 25% observed a single time. These receptors lack a known antigen. This specimen was cultured CD8+ T cells from PBMCs, taken from culture after CMV antigen stimulation. The source of these receptors is a human donor in good health (CMV status not recorded). Some clones in this sample may be carry-over from other donors' samples.

The chain is built from TRBV7-9 and TRBJ2-1; TRBD1 might be the D (5 bases). The CDR3 is 15 amino acids. Germline V gene lookup returns CDR1 SEHNR and CDR2 FQNEAQ (reference sequence). V was shortened by 1 base and J by 7 bases, with 14 bases between the two germline ends. CDR3 loop: CASSLVVGRANEQFF. The CDR3 DNA follows: TGTGCCAGCAGCTTAGTGGTGGGCAGGGCGAATGAGCAGTTCTTC.

This chain connects TRBV4-1 to TRBJ1-1; D not resolved. Germline V gene lookup returns CDR1 MGHRA and CDR2 YSYEKL. Between the trimmed V and J ends, which lost 0 bases and 5 bases, there was a span of 7 bases. This CDR3 is 13 amino acids long. In DNA, the CDR3 is TGCGCCAGCAGCCAAGAAGGGTTGACTGAAGCTTTCTTT. As protein: CASSQEGLTEAFF.

This chain joins TRBV6-8 and TRBJ1-2, with unresolved D. Trimming removed 11 bases at V and 4 bases at J, with 14 bases between. This CDR3 has 12 residues. Germline CDR1 and CDR2: MNHGY and SAAAGT. CDR3 in amino acids: CASRAGLYGYTF. The CDR3 DNA follows: TGTGCCTCCCGCGCCGGGCTCTATGGCTACACCTTC.

This clonotype was detected only a few times. The gene calls are TRBV7-9 and TRBJ1-2, with 7 positions matching TRBD1. CDR3 size: 15 residues. V trimming: 1 base; J trimming: 1 base; junction bases outside the gene matches: 3. The germline CDR1 and CDR2 sequences are SEHNR and FQNEAQ (reference sequence). CDR3 DNA: TGTGCCAGCAGCTTAGGAGGGGGCAATAACTATGGCTACACCTTC. Translated, it gives CASSLGGGNNYGYTF.

The rearrangement joins TRBV6-1 to TRBJ1-5; D unresolved. The CDR3 is 14 residues long. V lost 3 bases and J lost 2, with 8 bases in between. CDR1 is MNHNS, CDR2 SASEGT, per germline. The CDR3 bases are TGTGCCAGCAGTGATCCCGGGGGCAATCAGCCCCAGCATTTT. Its translation is CASSDPGGNQPQHF.

This clonotype has at least ten counts. The rearrangement links TRBV7-6 to TRBJ2-1; TRBD2 aligns across 7 bases. CDR3 length: 15 amino acids. The J segment lost 8 bases and the V segment lost 7 bases, leaving 14 bases of the junction unmatched. Per germline, CDR1 SGHVS and CDR2 FNYEAQ. CDR3: CASKLLASGMDEQFF. The CDR3 DNA sequence: TGTGCCAGCAAGCTTCTGGCTAGCGGTATGGATGAGCAGTTCTTC.

This clonotype was found many times. The chain has TRBV6-1 and TRBJ2-3; 11 positions agree with TRBD1. The germline V gene has CDR1 MNHNS and CDR2 SASEGT. The CDR3 length is 15 residues. Trimming removed 6 bases from V and 3 bases from J; junction bases left unmatched: 5. As DNA, the CDR3 is TGTGCCAGCAGCAAAGGACAGGGGGCTACAGATACGCAGTATTTT. This sequence encodes CASSKGQGATDTQYF.

The V gene is TRBV7-2, the J gene TRBJ2-1; the match to TRBD2 covers 9 bases. V trimming: 1 base; J trimming: 5 bases; junction bases outside the gene matches: 6. Per the germline V gene, CDR1 is SGHTA and CDR2 is FQGNSA. This CDR3 has 16 amino acids. The DNA for the CDR3 is TGTGCCAGCAGCTTAGTGGCGGGGGGGTCCCACAATGAGCAGTTCTTC. Its protein product is CASSLVAGGSHNEQFF.